This T cell receptor beta chain came from a study of T-cell memory formation after mild COVID-19. Study results and caveats: CD4/CD8 balance characterized clones contracting day 15 to 85, and CD4+ skew characterized later expanders. The study detected some responding clones in pre-infection memory, suggesting cross-reactive memory joined.

V lost 3 bases, J lost 15 bases, and 15 bases lay in between. Germline values: CDR1 LNHNV, CDR2 YYDKDF (reference sequence). This CDR3 spans 12 amino acids. Points on this clonotype: Its cognate antigen is unknown.

The 5'RACE method, run with constant-segment primers, produced TCR alpha and TCR beta cDNA libraries (carrying sample barcodes and UMIs). A single record per CDR3 protein comes from TCRdb applying MiXCR to the 5' RACE reads. The profile covers around 100,000 distinct CDR3 sequences, with around a fifth appearing a single time and roughly 40% taken by the ten largest. The rearrangement joins TRBV15 to TRBJ2-1; D is undetermined. The clonotype comes from a man aged 18 to 29 who had mild COVID-19 (a few samples of this study predate the infection). Cell type and time point are not known. The specimen was PBMCs or a T cell subset sorted from them (not recorded which). The CDR3 loop reads CATSSRPGSGFF. The CDR3 region has the DNA TGTGCCACCAGCAGTCGTCCTGGGTCTGGGTTCTTC.